This TCR beta chain was sequenced during a study of blood T cell repertoires in COVID-19. For the study at large: COVID-19 samples from acute and convalescent phases originated in the United States, Italy and Spain. Sample material is recorded as cDNA or gDNA derived from T cells, B-cell-depleted T cells, or PBMCs.

Methods used by the authors: Reference gene primer amplification yielded estimated nucleated cell counts. The protocol was immunoSEQ multiplex PCR, while the TCRdb copy is restricted to in-frame clones and leaves out a portion. D and trimming come from the DNA, and the V and J calls and clone size come from that table. This table holds more than 65,000 clones, approximately 88% found once. V lost 5 bases, J lost 0 bases, and 17 bases lay in between. Germline values: CDR1 MNHEY, CDR2 SMNVEV (reference sequence). This CDR3 region has 17 residues. The sample taken for sequencing was peripheral blood. The V call is TRBV27, the J call TRBJ1-3; the D is unclear. This receptor was identified in a man aged 60 to 75 with acute or convalescent COVID-19. CDR3 coding DNA: TGTGCCAGCAGTCCCACTCGACTCCTCAGCTCTGGAAACACCATATATTTT. Its protein product is CASSPTRLLSSGNTIYF.